Listed below are T cell receptor beta chains from one sample, sequenced in a study of OX40 agonist ivuxolimab in advanced cancers. The table came from immunoSEQ multiplex PCR; TCRdb's copy has only in-frame clones and leaves some out. The sample holds some 70,000 clones, approximately 90% seen once. Source: CD4+ or CD8+ T cells sorted from blood, taken in a trial of the OX40 agonist ivuxolimab. The receptors here all came from an adult with an advanced solid tumor such as melanoma, head and neck, liver or kidney cancer. Each CDR3 is given with its conserved first and last residue. D genes are given only for firm matches. Where a row states a size, it is once, few, many or the class of an expanded clone; other rows omit it.

clone size	D gene	V gene	J gene	CDR3 DNA	CDR3 protein
.	TRBD2	TRBV4-1	TRBJ2-2	TGCGCCAGCAGCCAAGCCCTAGCGGACGCGAACACCGGGGAGCTGTTTTTT	CASSQALADANTGELFF
once	TRBD2	TRBV4-1	TRBJ2-3	TGCGCCAGCAGCCAAGAAGGGAGCGGGGGGGGGACAGATACGCAGTATTTT	CASSQEGSGGGTDTQYF
.	.	TRBV9	TRBJ1-3	TGTGCCAGCAGTGTAGGCTCTGGAAACACCATATATTTT	CASSVGSGNTIYF
.	TRBD2	TRBV4-2	TRBJ2-3	TGTGCCAGCAGCCAAGATCCGCGACTAGCGGGCGCAGATACGCAGTATTTT	CASSQDPRLAGADTQYF
few	TRBD2	TRBV19	TRBJ2-1	TGTGCCAGTAGCGGGACTAGCGGGAGGAATGAGCAGTTCTTC	CASSGTSGRNEQFF
.	.	TRBV19	TRBJ1-2	TGTGCCAGTAGTATCTACGGAAGTAACTATGGCTACACCTTC	CASSIYGSNYGYTF
.	.	TRBV5-8	TRBJ2-5	TGTGCCAGCAGCTTAGGGACCGACCAAGAGACCCAGTACTTC	CASSLGTDQETQYF
.	.	TRBV6-4	TRBJ2-1	TGTGCCAGCAGTGACTCGTCCCCTTTTGGGGGAGATGAGCAGTTCTTC	CASSDSSPFGGDEQFF
.	.	TRBV18	TRBJ2-3	TGTGCCAGCTCACCCCTAGGTGGTGGCGGGGCCACAGATACGCAGTATTTT	CASSPLGGGGATDTQYF
.	.	TRBV27	TRBJ2-4	TGTGCCAGCAGAGGACTGCTAGCCAAAAACATTCAGTACTTC	CASRGLLAKNIQYF
.	.	TRBV6-1	TRBJ1-5	TGTGCCAGCACCTCCGGCAATCAGCCCCAGCATTTT	CASTSGNQPQHF
.	TRBD1	TRBV6-6	TRBJ2-7	TGTGCCAGCAGTTACGGCGGGGACAGGGTATACGAGCAGTACTTC	CASSYGGDRVYEQYF
.	TRBD2	TRBV11-3	TRBJ2-3	TGTGCCAGCAGCTTACGGGAGGGCACAGATACGCAGTATTTT	CASSLREGTDTQYF
.	.	TRBV6-5	TRBJ2-7	TGTGCCAGCAGTTACAGGGGTGGTGGCTACGAGCAGTACTTC	CASSYRGGGYEQYF
.	.	TRBV5-4	TRBJ2-5	TGTGCCAGCAGCTTTTCGGGGGTTTCAGGAGAGACCCAGTACTTC	CASSFSGVSGETQYF
.	.	TRBV5-6	TRBJ2-3	TGTGCCAGCTCACCGACGGGGGACGTGTCGCAGTATTTT	CASSPTGDVSQYF
.	.	TRBV7-6	TRBJ1-4	TGTGCCAGCAGCTTAGGGATTAATGAAAAACTGTTTTTT	CASSLGINEKLFF
.	TRBD1	TRBV7-3	TRBJ2-1	TGTGCCAGCAGCTCGGGACAGTGGGCCAATGAGCAGTTCTTC	CASSSGQWANEQFF
.	.	TRBV19	TRBJ1-1	TGTGCCAGTAGTATCAGGCGGAGCACTGAAGCTTTCTTT	CASSIRRSTEAFF
.	.	TRBV11-1	TRBJ2-7	TGTGCCAGCAGCCTACAGGACACTTTCTACGAGCAGTACTTC	CASSLQDTFYEQYF
.	.	TRBV25-1	TRBJ2-3	TGTGCCAGCAGTGAAGTCACAGCCTCTAGCACAGATACGCAGTATTTT	CASSEVTASSTDTQYF
.	.	TRBV5-1	TRBJ2-5	TGCGCCAGCAGACCAGGGGGGGGCCAAGAGACCCAGTACTTC	CASRPGGGQETQYF
.	.	TRBV6-5	TRBJ2-1	TGTGCCAGCAGTTTGGGCAGGCGCTACAATGAGCAGTTCTTC	CASSLGRRYNEQFF
.	TRBD1	TRBV10-3	TRBJ2-5	TGTGCCATCAGACAGGGGGCAGGGGAGACCCAGTACTTC	CAIRQGAGETQYF
.	TRBD1	TRBV5-8	TRBJ1-5	TGTGCCAGCATCAAACAGGGGGCCCGGCAGCCCCAGCATTTT	CASIKQGARQPQHF
.	TRBD1	TRBV6-5	TRBJ1-4	TGTGCCAGCACCGGGACAGGGGGCGGTAATGAAAAACTGTTTTTT	CASTGTGGGNEKLFF